These 12 T cell receptor beta chains originate from one sample sequenced in a study of T cells after yellow fever vaccination. Via MiXCR, TCRdb re-called the 5' RACE reads, giving one row per CDR3 protein. The sample shows 90,000 to 150,000 distinct CDR3 sequences, approximately 7.1% of them seen only once. The sequencing here drew on CD4+ T cells sorted from PBMCs, taken about 41 days after the first yellow fever vaccination. These TCRs come from a young man who received the YFV17D yellow fever vaccine.

In this sample, this clonotype turned up many times. The gene calls are TRBV7-9 and TRBJ2-1; D not certain. Trimming pared 5 bases from V and 6 bases from J, leaving 11 bases between. This CDR3 has 13 residues. The V gene's germline CDR1 is SEHNR and CDR2 FQNEAQ (reference sequence). CDR3 nucleotides: TGTGCCAGCAGCAGACGGGCAGGCAATGAGCAGTTCTTC. This sequence encodes CASSRRAGNEQFF.

This clonotype has at least ten counts. The chain employs TRBV15 and TRBJ2-1; D is tentatively TRBD1 or TRBD2 (5 bases each). Trimming cost V 3 bases and J 6 bases, with 15 bases left between them. The CDR3 spans 15 residues. Per the germline V gene, CDR1 is LNHNV and CDR2 is YYDKDF (reference sequence). As DNA, the CDR3 is TGTGCCACCAGCAGGGCCCCGGGGCCGCGCAATGAGCAGTTCTTC. It codes for CATSRAPGPRNEQFF.

This clonotype came up many times. The chain has TRBV10-3 and TRBJ1-2; D remains ambiguous. Germline loops: CDR1 ENHRY, CDR2 SYGVKD. V was trimmed by 10 bases and J by 2 bases, leaving 11 bases between them. The CDR3 spans 12 residues. CDR3 region: CATPGRNYGYTF. CDR3 nucleotides: TGTGCCACCCCCGGGAGGAACTATGGCTACACCTTC.

This clonotype was seen repeatedly, ten times or more. The chain links TRBV10-3 to TRBJ2-2; perhaps D is TRBD1 or TRBD2 (5 bases each). Trimming shortened V by 7 bases and J by 1 base, and 16 bases separated the two germline ends. The length of the CDR3 is 16 residues. Looked up from germline, CDR1 is ENHRY and CDR2 is SYGVKD. In DNA form, the CDR3 reads TGTGCCATCAAGGACGGGGACGGGATGAACACCGGGGAGCTGTTTTTT. It encodes CAIKDGDGMNTGELFF.

This clonotype appeared many times. The gene calls are TRBV7-3 and TRBJ2-4, with D perhaps TRBD1 or TRBD2 (6 bases each). V shed 2 bases and J shed 7 bases, with 18 bases lying between them. Germline CDR1 and CDR2: SGHTA and FQGTGA. The CDR3 runs to 16 residues. The CDR3 bases are TGTGCCAGCAGCTTAGAGGGAAGGAGGGGGAGGAACATTCAGTACTTC. It specifies CASSLEGRRGRNIQYF.

This rearrangement joins TRBV28 to TRBJ2-5; D possibly matches TRBD1 or TRBD2 (6 bases each). The ends were cut back, 10 bases at V and 5 bases at J, with 17 bases in the middle. Germline V gene sequence: CDR1 MDHEN, CDR2 SYDVKM. CDR3 length: 13 amino acids. This chain's CDR3 is CAILPTGAETQYF. The CDR3 bases are TGTGCCATTCTACCTACGGGGGCGGAGACCCAGTACTTC.

Ten or more counts support this clonotype. The rearrangement uses TRBV7-2 and TRBJ1-5, with D perhaps matching TRBD1 (5 bases). Germline V gene lookup returns CDR1 SGHTA and CDR2 FQGNSA. CDR3 size: 15 residues. Trimming stripped 5 bases from V and 4 bases from J, with 15 bases between. This CDR3 is CASSPPGGWNQPQHF. The DNA for the CDR3 is TGTGCCAGCAGCCCCCCGGGGGGGTGGAATCAGCCCCAGCATTTT. The entire variable domain, with the rest obtained from reference TRBV7-2 and TRBJ1-5, is as follows: GAGVSQSPSNKVTEKGKDVELRCDPISGHTALYWYRQSLGQGLEFLIYFQGNSAPDKSGLPSDRFSAERTGGSVSTLTIQRTQQEDSAVYLCASSPPGGWNQPQHFGDGTRLSIL.

This clonotype came up many times. This chain links TRBV7-9 with TRBJ2-3; the D gene is possibly TRBD2 (6 bases). The CDR3 is 15 residues long. Germline loops: CDR1 SEHNR, CDR2 FQNEAQ (reference sequence). With 5 bases removed from V and 3 bases from J, the gap between germline ends came to 15 bases. CDR3 protein: CASSLRRDRTDTQYF. The DNA of the CDR3 is TGTGCCAGCAGCCTACGGAGGGATCGAACAGATACGCAGTATTTT.

Concerning this clonotype: A read error may explain this, as a much larger clone is one base away. The J gene is TRBJ2-3, the V gene TRBV5-1; D is perhaps TRBD2 (6 bases). V lost 4 bases, J lost 4 bases, and 22 bases lay in between. CDR1 and CDR2 from the germline V gene are SGHRS and YFSETQ. This CDR3 is 17 amino acids long. The CDR3: CASSMARGTEGPDTQYF. The CDR3 DNA reads TGCGCCAGCAGCATGGCCCGGGGGACGGAGGGCCCAGATACGCAGTATTTT. Filled out from reference TRBV5-1 and TRBJ2-3, the complete variable domain reads KAGVTQTPRYLIKTRGQQVTLSCSPISGHRSVSWYQQTPGQGLQFLFEYFSETQRNKGNFPGRFSGRQFSNSRSEMNVSTLELGDSALYLCASSMARGTEGPDTQYFGPGTRLTVL.

This clonotype was picked up many times. This chain joins TRBV20-1 and TRBJ2-7; 9 nucleotides align to TRBD1. The CDR3 consists of 13 residues. CDR1 is DFQATT, CDR2 SNEGSKA, per germline (reference sequence). With V trimmed by 6 bases and J by 5 bases, 8 bases remained unmatched. CDR3 bases: TGCAGTGCAAGCCGGGACAGGGTGGACGAGCAGTACTTC. It specifies CSASRDRVDEQYF.

This clonotype has a count of ten or more. This sequence joins TRBV2 and TRBJ2-3; D assignment may be TRBD1 or TRBD2 (5 bases each). V lost 8 bases and J 4 bases, leaving 16 bases between the germline ends. CDR1 and CDR2 (germline): SNHLY, FYNNEI. CDR3 length equals 14 residues. CDR3 coding DNA: TGTGCCAGCCAGTGGGACCCTATTTCAGATACGCAGTATTTT. Protein product: CASQWDPISDTQYF. Full variable domain (remainder filled in from reference TRBV2 and TRBJ2-3): EPEVTQTPSHQVTQMGQEVILRCVPISNHLYFYWYRQILGQKVEFLVSFYNNEISEKSEIFDDQFSVERPDGSNFTLKIRSTKLEDSAMYFCASQWDPISDTQYFGPGTRLTVL.

This clonotype was recorded many times. This sequence joins TRBV6-1 and TRBJ1-2; D gene unclear. The germline V gene encodes CDR1 MNHNS and CDR2 SASEGT. V lost 5 bases, J lost 4 bases, and 14 bases lay in between. The CDR3 is 14 residues long. Here the CDR3 reads CASSQPPARYGYTF. The CDR3 DNA reads TGTGCCAGCAGTCAACCCCCGGCTCGCTATGGCTACACCTTC.